These 15 T cell receptor beta chains share one sample of origin, sequenced in a study of T cell changes during pregnancy in multiple sclerosis (dated by TCRdb to about 2019). Libraries were constructed by the immunoSEQ multiplex PCR assay. In its TCRdb copy, this immuneACCESS table keeps in-frame sequences only and misses some clones. Where compared with another copy, unresolved V genes explain less than half of these, and the others have no known cause. This sample gives roughly 100,000 clones in total; 85% to 95% of them show up just once. The ten top clones hold around 1.5% of the sample. The sequencing used peripheral blood, collected after pregnancy. The receptors derive from a female donor with multiple sclerosis, enrolled in a pregnancy study.

CDR3: CASSLVRWEEAFF. Written as DNA, the CDR3 is TGTGCCAGCAGCTTAGTTAGGTGGGAGGAAGCTTTCTTT. The chain links TRBV7-2 to TRBJ1-1; no reliable D call. Germline-derived CDR1 and CDR2 are SGHTA and FQGNSA. V was cut by 1 base and J by 8 bases, with 11 bases left in between. The CDR3 length is 13 residues. Complete variable domain (other parts from reference TRBV7-2 and TRBJ1-1): GAGVSQSPSNKVTEKGKDVELRCDPISGHTALYWYRQSLGQGLEFLIYFQGNSAPDKSGLPSDRFSAERTGGSVSTLTIQRTQQEDSAVYLCASSLVRWEEAFFGQGTRLTVV.

CDR3 nucleotides: TGTGCCAGCAGTTTAGGCGGGAGGGCCGGAAATGAGCAGTTCTTC. Amino acids: CASSLGGRAGNEQFF. The chain employs TRBV6-5 and TRBJ2-1; 9 bases are a match to TRBD2. Germline V gene lookup returns CDR1 MNHEY and CDR2 SVGAGI. The CDR3 spans 15 residues. The J segment lost 7 bases and the V segment lost 4 bases, leaving 8 bases of the junction unmatched.

The gene calls are TRBV28 and TRBJ2-7, with 8 bases aligning to TRBD1. The CDR3 is made up of 15 amino acids. V shed 5 bases, J shed 2 bases, and the junction held 8 bases outside the gene matches. The V gene's germline CDR1 is MDHEN and CDR2 SYDVKM. The CDR3 region is CASSQPGQVTYEQYF. The DNA for the CDR3 is TGTGCCAGCAGTCAACCGGGACAGGTGACCTACGAGCAGTACTTC.

This clone was seen only once. V and J are TRBV10-2 and TRBJ2-7; TRBD2 matches at 7 bases. With V trimmed by 5 bases and J by 5 bases, 6 bases remained unmatched. This CDR3 is 13 amino acids long. Germline CDR1 reads WSHSY; CDR2 reads SAAADI. CDR3 protein: CASSIKRGDEQYF. Written as DNA, the CDR3 is TGCGCCAGCAGTATAAAGCGGGGTGACGAGCAGTACTTC.

The chain's CDR3 is CASSPPERWNTEAFF. In nucleotides, the CDR3 is TGTGCCAGCAGTCCCCCTGAGCGTTGGAACACTGAAGCTTTCTTT. This sequence joins TRBV6-5 and TRBJ1-1; D not resolved. Germline lookup yields CDR1 MNHEY and CDR2 SVGAGI. There are 15 residues in the CDR3. V lost 5 bases, J lost 1 base, and 14 bases lay in between.

A single count supports this clone. This rearrangement joins TRBV15 to TRBJ1-1, with a tentative D call TRBD1 (5 bases). The CDR3 sequence is 15 residues long. Per the germline V gene, CDR1 is LNHNV and CDR2 is YYDKDF (reference sequence). Trimming took off 1 base at V and 0 bases at J, with 9 bases between the two ends. CDR3 sequence reads: CATSRVRGMNTEAFF. CDR3 DNA: TGTGCCACCAGCAGAGTAAGGGGAATGAACACTGAAGCTTTCTTT.

The chain uses TRBV5-6 and TRBJ1-2; TRBD1 is a possible D gene (5 bases). Trimming stripped 4 bases from V and 8 bases from J, with 18 bases between. Germline V CDR1 and CDR2: SGHDT, YYEEEE. This CDR3 is built from 14 residues. In nucleotides, the CDR3 is TGTGCCAGCAGCCTTGGCATCGGGACTGGCGGCTACACCTTC. It yields the protein CASSLGIGTGGYTF.

The V call is TRBV6-6, the J call TRBJ2-1; TRBD2 aligns across 9 bases. Trimming removed 7 bases from V and 0 bases from J; junction bases left unmatched: 7. This CDR3 region has 16 residues. Germline CDR1 reads MNHNY; CDR2 reads SVGAGI (reference sequence). The CDR3 sequence: CASTVLAGRSYNEQFF. The CDR3 DNA sequence: TGTGCCAGCACGGTACTAGCGGGTCGCTCCTACAATGAGCAGTTCTTC.

The chain carries TRBV2 and TRBJ1-3; the D is unclear. The germline gives CDR1 SNHLY, CDR2 FYNNEI. Trimming shortened V by 3 bases and J by 1 base, and 10 bases separated the two germline ends. CDR3 size: 15 residues. This chain's CDR3 is CASSDGVGSGNTIYF. The CDR3, as DNA: TGTGCCAGCAGTGACGGGGTCGGGTCTGGAAACACCATATATTTT.

This chain connects TRBV4-2 to TRBJ1-2; a weak D match, TRBD1 (5 bases). Germline assignment: CDR1 LGHNA and CDR2 YNFKEQ. This CDR3 is built from 15 residues. V was pared by 0 bases and J by 5 bases, with 13 bases between. CDR3 nucleotides: TGTGCCAGCAGCCAAGAGATTAGCAGGGAATATGGCTACACCTTC. Translation gives CASSQEISREYGYTF.

The rearrangement links TRBV6-6 to TRBJ1-3, with 7 bases lining up with TRBD1. Germline V gene sequence: CDR1 MNHNY, CDR2 SVGAGI (reference sequence). CDR3 length: 13 amino acids. Unmatched junction bases numbered 2, after V lost 5 bases and J lost 4 bases. DNA of the CDR3: TGTGCCAGCAGTGCACAGGGGGGAAACACCATATATTTT. This sequence encodes CASSAQGGNTIYF.

The rearrangement links TRBV5-8 to TRBJ1-1; no clear D gene. V lost 2 bases, J lost 7 bases, and 12 bases lay in between. Germline CDR1 SGHTS, CDR2 YDEGEE. CDR3 length: 13 amino acids. Here the CDR3 reads CASSLEVVREAFF. CDR3 bases: TGTGCCAGCAGCTTAGAGGTTGTCCGTGAAGCTTTCTTT.

J is TRBJ2-5 and V is TRBV7-9, with TRBD2 matching 7 bases. Germline values: CDR1 SEHNR, CDR2 FQNEAQ (reference sequence). The V and J ends lost 2 bases and 1 base, in that order; junction bases with no gene match: 1. This CDR3 is built from 14 residues. CDR3 DNA sequence: TGTGCCAGCAGCTTATCGGGGGGCCAAGAGACCCAGTACTTC. This codes for CASSLSGGQETQYF.

This clone was observed a single time. V usage is TRBV6-1 and J usage is TRBJ1-1; D unresolved. CDR1 is MNHNS, CDR2 SASEGT, per germline. V shed 8 bases and J shed 1 base, with 11 bases lying between them. The CDR3 runs 13 residues. This CDR3 reads CASLNAGNTEAFF. The CDR3 DNA reads as TGTGCCAGCCTGAACGCAGGGAACACTGAAGCTTTCTTT.

The chain couples TRBV28 to TRBJ2-3; D is unresolved. The CDR3 has 12 amino acids. V was trimmed by 4 bases and J by 14 bases, leaving 16 bases between them. Germline V lookup: CDR1 MDHEN, CDR2 SYDVKM. The CDR3 nucleotides read TGTGCCAGCAGTTCAGAGGTCAGATACGCGTATTTT. This translates into CASSSEVRYAYF.